This TCR beta chain is from a study of blood T cell repertoires in COVID-19 (dated by TCRdb to the early 2020s). For the wider study: The collaborator samples originated in the United States, Italy and Spain and spanned the acute and convalescent phases of COVID-19. The prospective study material was composed of cDNA or gDNA derived from T cells, B-cell-depleted T cells, or PBMCs. The repertoires were released in a freely available public database intended as a resource for research on the immune response to SARS-CoV-2. The dataset comprised deeply sampled blood TCRbeta repertoires from subjects exposed to, actively infected with, or recovered from COVID-19. The samples were drawn from the first 160 participants of the ongoing ImmuneRACE study and from 1,200 or so subjects provided by 6 global collaborators. A de-identified subject ID, COVID-19 status, age in years and sex were almost always included in the sample metadata. HLA class I and class II types, where available, came from metadata supplied by the sample provider rather than from assay-based typing.

TCRbeta CDR3 regions were amplified from genomic DNA by means of the immunoSEQ Assay, a bias-controlled multiplex PCR. Regarding the original processing steps: Within the assay, amplification of reference gene primers was used to estimate how many nucleated cells each sample contained. Sequence reads were collapsed and filtered to measure the absolute abundance of every unique TCRbeta CDR3 rearrangement. For each sample, productive Simpson clonality was calculated by taking the square root of Simpson's diversity index across productive rearrangements. TCRdb took this table from immuneACCESS and kept in-frame rearrangements with V and J called. Such tables lack part of the clones; where checked against another copy, unresolved V genes explain under half of the gap, and the rest is unexplained. D and trimming come from the DNA, and the V and J calls and clone size come from that table. The sample has 130,000 to 150,000 clones on record, about four fifths of them singletons. Together, the top ten hold 7% to 10% of the sample.

Collaborating institutions collected whole blood in K2EDTA tubes following their own protocols. Collaborator samples were shipped for TCRbeta analysis as frozen whole blood, isolated PBMCs, or DNA extracted from either sample type. From the cysteine up to the phenylalanine, the CDR3 has a length of 13 residues. Only the CDR3 portion is preserved as DNA: 39 bases, with reading frame beginning at the first base. V is cut back by 8 bases and J by 0 bases, with 6 bases in the junction unmatched. CDR1 and CDR2 are drawn from the germline V gene: SQVTM, ANQGSEA. As concerns this clone: This receptor's antigen is unknown. No quality values exist for individual bases; no much larger clone is one base distant.

Study-level results and caveats: How much clinical and demographic metadata was included differed by source and by participant, and the metadata was provided uncurated.

Source material: peripheral blood. The rearrangement combines TRBV29-1 with TRBJ1-1; 7 of the junction bases match TRBD1. The origin of this receptor is a human donor in a cohort sampled during active COVID-19. The CDR3 here reads CSSQGGMNTEAFF. The bases are TGCAGCTCCCAAGGGGGCATGAACACTGAAGCTTTCTTT.